A single sample gave rise to the 15 T cell receptor beta chains below, sequenced in a study of CD8 T cells in Susac syndrome. RNA was extracted with the RNeasy kit, and a quantity of roughly 0.5 to 1 ug was reverse transcribed using random hexamers. TCRdb called the immunoSEQ multiplex PCR reads again in MiXCR, with one record for every CDR3 protein. The data hold a few hundred thousand distinct CDR3 sequences, with approximately 95% observed a single time. The sample comprised CD4+ T cells from PBMCs. These receptors came from a human donor with multiple sclerosis.

The chain has TRBV15 and TRBJ2-7; TRBD1 is a possible D gene (7 bases). Trimming removed 0 bases at V and 3 bases at J, with 15 bases between. Germline V lookup: CDR1 LNHNV, CDR2 YYDKDF (reference sequence). The CDR3 has 16 residues. CDR3 protein: CATSRDRGTDRYEQYF. The CDR3 DNA is TGTGCCACCAGCAGAGATCGGGGGACAGACCGCTACGAGCAGTACTTC. The variable domain in full, with the rest retrieved from reference TRBV15 and TRBJ2-7, is DAMVIQNPRYQVTQFGKPVTLSCSQTLNHNVMYWYQQKSSQAPKLLFHYYDKDFNNEADTPDNFQSRRPNTSFCFLDIRSPGLGDTAMYLCATSRDRGTDRYEQYFGPGTRLTVT.

The CDR3 here is CSARAIGAGSQTQYF. CDR3 in DNA: TGCAGTGCTAGAGCCATCGGAGCAGGGTCGCAGACCCAGTACTTC. The gene calls are TRBV20-1 and TRBJ2-5, with D possibly being TRBD1 (5 bases). Trimming left V 1 base short and J 6 bases short, with 18 bases between. Germline CDR1 and CDR2: DFQATT and SNEGSKA (reference sequence). This CDR3 has 15 amino acids.

The chain couples TRBV20-1 to TRBJ2-3; 10 bases agree with TRBD2. CDR3 length: 17 residues. V lost 3 bases to trimming and J lost 2 bases; unmatched junction nucleotides: 11. The V gene's germline CDR1 is DFQATT and CDR2 SNEGSKA (reference sequence). CDR3 in DNA: TGCAGTGCTAGGAATCTAGCGGGGGCCCTTGCCACAGATACGCAGTATTTT. Its translation is CSARNLAGALATDTQYF.

The V call is TRBV30, the J call TRBJ1-6; the match to TRBD1 covers 7 bases. V lost 3 bases and J lost 4; bases outside the gene matches: 6. The germline CDR1 and CDR2 sequences are GTSNPN and SVGIG (reference sequence). The CDR3 runs to 15 residues. The CDR3 nucleotides read TGTGCCTGGAGCCCAATACAGGGGTATAATTCACCCCTCCACTTT. This gives the protein CAWSPIQGYNSPLHF.

This sequence joins TRBV20-1 and TRBJ2-1, with 8 bases aligning to TRBD1. This CDR3 comprises 14 residues. J gave up 9 bases and V 1 base, and 8 bases lay outside the gene matches. CDR1 is DFQATT, CDR2 SNEGSKA, per germline (reference sequence). This chain's CDR3 is CSARVAGGQGEQFF. CDR3 in DNA: TGCAGTGCTAGAGTGGCAGGGGGCCAGGGTGAGCAGTTCTTC.

The CDR3 loop reads CASSVAFDSEAFF. The DNA for the CDR3 is TGTGCCAGCAGCGTAGCTTTCGACAGCGAAGCTTTCTTT. This chain joins TRBV9 and TRBJ1-1; a possible D gene is TRBD1 (5 bases). V lost 0 bases and J 8 bases, leaving 11 bases between the germline ends. The length of the CDR3 is 13 residues. Germline V CDR1 and CDR2: SGDLS, YYNGEE.

For the CDR3, the DNA is TGTGCCAGCAGTTCATCCTTGACGAACGAGCAGTTCTTC. Translated: CASSSSLTNEQFF. This rearrangement joins TRBV6-6 to TRBJ2-1; D unclear. V lost 4 bases and J 10 bases, leaving 14 bases between the germline ends. Germline CDR1 is MNHNY and CDR2 is SVGAGI (reference sequence). The CDR3 contains 13 residues.

This chain links TRBV29-1 with TRBJ2-5, with a possible D match to TRBD2 (7 bases). This CDR3 has 12 residues. Germline CDR1 SQVTM, CDR2 ANQGSEA. The V and J ends lost 7 bases and 5 bases respectively, with 14 bases between them. The CDR3: CSARGEGETQYF. The CDR3 coding sequence is TGCAGCGCGAGGGGGGAGGGGGAGACCCAGTACTTC. Together with reference TRBV29-1 and TRBJ2-5, the CDR3 gives the full variable domain: SAVISQKPSRDICQRGTSLTIQCQVDSQVTMMFWYRQQPGQSLTLIATANQGSEATYESGFVIDKFPISRPNLTFSTLTVSNMSPEDSSIYLCSARGEGETQYFGPGTRLLVL.

This chain joins TRBV19 and TRBJ1-1; no clear D. The CDR3 loop spans 14 amino acids. Germline V gene data show CDR1 as LNHDA and CDR2 as SQIVND (reference sequence). The ends were cut back, 4 bases at V and 6 bases at J, with 15 bases in the middle. The CDR3, as DNA: TGTGCCAGTAGTACAGACTCTATAGTGGCTGAAGCTTTCTTT. Residues: CASSTDSIVAEAFF.

The chain recombines TRBV20-1 with TRBJ2-7; D is possibly TRBD2 (6 bases). The CDR3 is made up of 13 amino acids. Germline V gene sequence: CDR1 DFQATT, CDR2 SNEGSKA (reference sequence). The V gene lost 4 bases and the J gene lost 4 bases, with 14 bases spanning the gap. The CDR3 DNA sequence: TGCAGTGCTACCGCAGGAGGGATTTACGAGCAGTACTTC. It translates to CSATAGGIYEQYF.

V is TRBV5-6 and J is TRBJ2-3; no reliable D call. The CDR3 extends over 15 amino acids. V lost 0 bases and J 3 bases, leaving 11 bases between the germline ends. CDR1 SGHDT and CDR2 YYEEEE come from the germline V gene. The CDR3, as DNA: TGTGCCAGCAGCTTGGCCGGCGGACCGACAGATACGCAGTATTTT. It codes for CASSLAGGPTDTQYF.

The chain recombines TRBV18 with TRBJ2-5; 10 bases agree with TRBD1. Germline V gene data show CDR1 as KGHSH and CDR2 as LQKENI. V shed 3 bases and J 3 bases; nucleotides not matched to a gene: 4. The CDR3 extends over 15 amino acids. CDR3: CASSPETGGEETQYF. The CDR3 DNA reads TGTGCCAGCTCACCCGAGACAGGGGGCGAAGAGACCCAGTACTTC.

The chain combines TRBV6-2 or TRBV6-3 with TRBJ2-1; unclear D gene. Germline CDR1 MNHEY, CDR2 SVGEGT. The germline V and J ends were trimmed by 6 bases and 7 bases, with 10 bases remaining between them. The CDR3 is 12 residues long. The CDR3 is CASSATPNEQFF. CDR3 sequence (DNA): TGTGCCAGCAGCGCGACCCCTAATGAGCAGTTCTTC.

This rearrangement joins TRBV11-2 to TRBJ2-3, with 9 nucleotides matching TRBD2. This CDR3 is 14 amino acids long. Trimming took 6 bases from V and 0 from J; bases not matched to a gene: 1. Germline V gene lookup returns CDR1 SGHAT and CDR2 FQNNGV. CDR3: CASRSGGSTDTQYF. As DNA, the CDR3 is TGTGCCAGCAGAAGCGGGGGGAGCACAGATACGCAGTATTTT.

The rearrangement links TRBV20-1 to TRBJ2-5; 11 bases are a match to TRBD2. Germline CDR1 and CDR2: DFQATT and SNEGSKA (reference sequence). V lost 0 bases and J lost 3; bases outside the gene matches: 6. The CDR3 is 16 residues long. The CDR3 here is CSARDRTSGRKETQYF. Here the CDR3 DNA reads TGCAGTGCTAGAGATAGGACTAGCGGGCGCAAAGAGACCCAGTACTTC.